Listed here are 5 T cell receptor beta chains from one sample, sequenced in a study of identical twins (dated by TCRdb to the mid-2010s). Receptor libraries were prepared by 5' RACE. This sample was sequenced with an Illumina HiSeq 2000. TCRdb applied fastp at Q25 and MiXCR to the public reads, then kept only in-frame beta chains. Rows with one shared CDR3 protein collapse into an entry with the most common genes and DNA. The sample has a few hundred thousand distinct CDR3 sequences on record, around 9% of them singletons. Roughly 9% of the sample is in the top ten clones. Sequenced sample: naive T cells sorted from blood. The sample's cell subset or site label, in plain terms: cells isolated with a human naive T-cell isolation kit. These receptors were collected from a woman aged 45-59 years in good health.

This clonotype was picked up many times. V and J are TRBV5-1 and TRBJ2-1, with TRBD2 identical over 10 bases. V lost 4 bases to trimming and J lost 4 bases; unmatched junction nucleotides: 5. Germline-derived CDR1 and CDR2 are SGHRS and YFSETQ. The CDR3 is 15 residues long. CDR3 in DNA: TGCGCCAGCAGCCCTGGACTAGCGGAATACAATGAGCAGTTCTTC. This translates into CASSPGLAEYNEQFF.

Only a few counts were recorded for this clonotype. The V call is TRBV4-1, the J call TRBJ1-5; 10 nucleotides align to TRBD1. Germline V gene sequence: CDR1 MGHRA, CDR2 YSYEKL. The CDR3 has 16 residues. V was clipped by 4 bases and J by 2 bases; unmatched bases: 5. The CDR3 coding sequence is TGCGCCAGCAGCCGGGTGGGGACAGGGGGCAATCAGCCCCAGCATTTT. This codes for CASSRVGTGGNQPQHF.

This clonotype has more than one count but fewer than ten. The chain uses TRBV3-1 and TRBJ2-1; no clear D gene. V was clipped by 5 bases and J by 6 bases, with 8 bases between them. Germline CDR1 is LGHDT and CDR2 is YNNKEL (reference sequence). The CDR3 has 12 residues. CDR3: CASSIPGNEQFF. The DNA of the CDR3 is TGTGCCAGCAGCATACCCGGCAATGAGCAGTTCTTC.

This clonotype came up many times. DNA for the CDR3: TGCAGCGTTTTAGCGGGTGAGCAGTTCTTC. Its translation is CSVLAGEQFF. The V and J genes are TRBV29-1 and TRBJ2-1, with 7 positions matching TRBD2. The length of the CDR3 is 10 residues. V lost 5 bases and J lost 9; bases outside the gene matches: 1. Germline V CDR1 and CDR2: SQVTM, ANQGSEA.

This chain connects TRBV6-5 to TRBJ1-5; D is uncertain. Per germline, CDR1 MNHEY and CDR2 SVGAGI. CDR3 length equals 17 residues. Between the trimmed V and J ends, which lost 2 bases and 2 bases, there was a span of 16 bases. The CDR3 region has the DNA TGTGCCAGCAGTTACATTCCCCCAGGAGGAGGCAATCAGCCCCAGCATTTT. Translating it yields CASSYIPPGGGNQPQHF.